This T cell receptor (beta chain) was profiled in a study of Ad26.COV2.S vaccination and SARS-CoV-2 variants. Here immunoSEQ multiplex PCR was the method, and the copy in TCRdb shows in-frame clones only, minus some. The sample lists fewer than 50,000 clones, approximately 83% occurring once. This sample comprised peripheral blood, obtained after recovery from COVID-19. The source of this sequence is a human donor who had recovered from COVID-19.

This chain's CDR3 is CASQTGTETEAFF. The CDR3 DNA follows: TGTGCCAGCCAGACAGGGACGGAGACTGAAGCTTTCTTT. This chain links TRBV7-9 with TRBJ1-1; the match to TRBD1 covers 7 bases. With 8 bases clipped from V and 5 bases from J, the junction kept 8 bases outside the gene matches. This CDR3 is built from 13 residues. Looked up from germline, CDR1 is SEHNR and CDR2 is FQNEAQ (reference sequence).